The clone carrying this TCR beta chain has only a few counts. The sample originates from a study of T-cell reconstitution after alpha-beta-depleted transplantation in children. For TCRbeta, the library was prepared with unique molecular identifiers. From the PCR reads, TCRdb called clonotypes with MiXCR, one entry per CDR3 protein. The repertoire has 140,000 to 150,000 distinct CDR3 sequences, 8% to 10% of them found once; the top ten carry 18%. Looked up from germline, CDR1 is DFQATT and CDR2 is SNEGSKA (reference sequence). The CDR3 is made up of 14 amino acids. V lost 6 bases, J lost 6 bases, and 17 bases lay in between.

This chain connects TRBV20-1 to TRBJ1-4; a possible D gene is TRBD1 (6 bases). The receptor was derived from a female patient between 2 and 15 years old who had a stem cell transplant for congenital amegakaryocytic thrombocytopenia, so the T cells may come from the graft donor. This material consisted of PBMCs, mostly from graft donor cells, taken 180 days after TCRalphabeta/CD19-depleted stem cell transplant. The CDR3 sequence: CSAPQGKTYEKLFF. The CDR3 DNA is TGCAGTGCCCCACAGGGTAAAACATATGAAAAACTGTTTTTT.